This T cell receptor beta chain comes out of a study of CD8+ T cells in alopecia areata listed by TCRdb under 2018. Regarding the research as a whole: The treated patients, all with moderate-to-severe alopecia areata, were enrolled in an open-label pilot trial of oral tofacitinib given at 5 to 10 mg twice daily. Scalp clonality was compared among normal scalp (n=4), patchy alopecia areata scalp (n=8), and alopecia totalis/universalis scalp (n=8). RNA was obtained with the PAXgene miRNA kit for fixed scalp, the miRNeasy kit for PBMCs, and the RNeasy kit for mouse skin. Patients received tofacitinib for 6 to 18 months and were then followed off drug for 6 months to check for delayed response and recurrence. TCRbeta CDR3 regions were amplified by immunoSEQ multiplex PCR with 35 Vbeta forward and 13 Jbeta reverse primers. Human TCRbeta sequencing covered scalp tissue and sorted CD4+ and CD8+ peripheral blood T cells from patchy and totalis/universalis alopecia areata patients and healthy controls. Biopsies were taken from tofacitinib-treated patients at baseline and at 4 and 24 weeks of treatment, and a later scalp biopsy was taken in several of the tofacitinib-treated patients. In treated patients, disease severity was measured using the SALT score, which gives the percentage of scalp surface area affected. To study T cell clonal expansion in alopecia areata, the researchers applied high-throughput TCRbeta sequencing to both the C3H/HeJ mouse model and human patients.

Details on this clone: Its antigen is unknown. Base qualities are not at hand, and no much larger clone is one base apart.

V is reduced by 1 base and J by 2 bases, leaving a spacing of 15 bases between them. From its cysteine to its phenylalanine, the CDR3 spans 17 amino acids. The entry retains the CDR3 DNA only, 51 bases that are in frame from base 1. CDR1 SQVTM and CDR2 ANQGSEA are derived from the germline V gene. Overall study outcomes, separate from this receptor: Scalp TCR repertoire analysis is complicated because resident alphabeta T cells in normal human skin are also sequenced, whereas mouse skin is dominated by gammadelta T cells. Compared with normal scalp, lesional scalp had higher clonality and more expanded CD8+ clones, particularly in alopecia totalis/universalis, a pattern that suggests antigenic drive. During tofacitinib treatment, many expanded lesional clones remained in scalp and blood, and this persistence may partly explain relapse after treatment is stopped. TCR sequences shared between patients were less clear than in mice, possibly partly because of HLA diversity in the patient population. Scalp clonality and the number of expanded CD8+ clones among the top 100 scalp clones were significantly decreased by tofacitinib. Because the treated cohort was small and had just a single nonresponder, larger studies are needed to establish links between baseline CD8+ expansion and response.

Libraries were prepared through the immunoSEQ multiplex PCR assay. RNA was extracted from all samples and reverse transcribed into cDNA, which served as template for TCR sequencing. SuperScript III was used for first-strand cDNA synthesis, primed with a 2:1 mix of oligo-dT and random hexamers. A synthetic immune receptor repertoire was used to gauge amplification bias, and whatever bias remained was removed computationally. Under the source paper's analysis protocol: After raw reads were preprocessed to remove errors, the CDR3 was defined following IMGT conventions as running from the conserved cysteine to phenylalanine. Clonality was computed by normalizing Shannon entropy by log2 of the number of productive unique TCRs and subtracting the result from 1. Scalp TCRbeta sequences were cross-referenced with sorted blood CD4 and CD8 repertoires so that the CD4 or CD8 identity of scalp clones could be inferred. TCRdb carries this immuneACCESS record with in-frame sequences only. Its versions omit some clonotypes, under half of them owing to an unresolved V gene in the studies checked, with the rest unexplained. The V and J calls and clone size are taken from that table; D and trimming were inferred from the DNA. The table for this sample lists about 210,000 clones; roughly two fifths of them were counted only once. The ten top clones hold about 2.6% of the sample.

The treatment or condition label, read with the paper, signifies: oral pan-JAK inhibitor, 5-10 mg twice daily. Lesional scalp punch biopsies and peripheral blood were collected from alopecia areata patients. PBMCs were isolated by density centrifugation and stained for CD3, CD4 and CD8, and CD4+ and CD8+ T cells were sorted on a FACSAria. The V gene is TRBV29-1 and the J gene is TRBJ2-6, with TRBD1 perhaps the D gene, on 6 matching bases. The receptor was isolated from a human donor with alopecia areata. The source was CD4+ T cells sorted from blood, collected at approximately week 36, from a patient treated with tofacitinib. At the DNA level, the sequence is TGCAGCGTTGAAGCCAGGGGCAAAATAACTGGGGCCAACGTCCTGACTTTC. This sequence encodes CSVEARGKITGANVLTF.